Below, 9 T cell receptor beta chains from the same sample are listed, as sequenced in a study of blood T cell repertoires in COVID-19. Using immunoSEQ multiplex PCR, the repertoire was profiled, and TCRdb retains in-frame clones only, with some absent. The sample lists about 150,000 clones, nearly 80% occurring once. The sequenced material came from peripheral blood. The source is an elderly man with acute or convalescent COVID-19.

The chain recombines TRBV6-5 with TRBJ1-5; TRBD1 aligns across 10 bases. V was clipped by 1 base and J by 5 bases; unmatched bases: 2. The CDR3 totals 15 residues. CDR1 MNHEY and CDR2 SVGAGI come from the germline V gene. CDR3 coding DNA: TGTGCCAGCAGTTACTGGACAGGGGGAGATCAGCCCCAGCATTTT. Amino acids: CASSYWTGGDQPQHF.

CDR3 sequence: CASSARHGLGTDTQYF. In nucleotides, the CDR3 is TGTGCCAGCAGCGCGCGGCACGGGTTAGGCACAGATACGCAGTATTTT. The chain has TRBV9 and TRBJ2-3; D uncertain. The germline V and J ends were trimmed by 3 bases and 1 base, with 15 bases remaining between them. The CDR3 runs 16 residues. The V gene's germline CDR1 is SGDLS and CDR2 YYNGEE.

This chain uses TRBV5-1 with TRBJ1-1; 8 positions match TRBD1. Germline CDR1 is SGHRS and CDR2 is YFSETQ. Germline trimming cut 4 bases from V and 5 bases from J; bases unmatched to any gene: 7. This CDR3 is 14 amino acids long. The CDR3 loop is CASSVGQALTEAFF. The CDR3 nucleotides are TGCGCCAGCAGCGTGGGACAGGCTCTGACTGAAGCTTTCTTT.

The chain combines TRBV7-2 with TRBJ2-3; tentatively, D is TRBD2 (6 bases). V lost 1 base and J 8 bases, leaving 19 bases between the germline ends. This CDR3 region has 16 residues. CDR1 is SGHTA and CDR2 is FQGNSA in the germline V gene. The CDR3 region has the DNA TGTGCCAGCAGCTTAGTGGGACTCGGGATTCGGGGTACGCAGTATTTT. Its translation: CASSLVGLGIRGTQYF.

The chain couples TRBV5-1 to TRBJ1-6, with 7 bases fitting TRBD1. The length of the CDR3 is 15 residues. The trim removed 2 bases at V and 3 bases at J, leaving 2 bases unmatched. From germline, CDR1 is SGHRS and CDR2 YFSETQ. CDR3 coding DNA: TGCGCCAGCAGCTTCTACAGGGGCTATAATTCACCCCTCCACTTT. Its protein product is CASSFYRGYNSPLHF.

The chain employs TRBV30 and TRBJ1-2; D may be TRBD1 (5 bases). Germline values: CDR1 GTSNPN, CDR2 SVGIG (reference sequence). CDR3 size: 11 residues. Trimming removed 1 base at V and 11 bases at J, with 11 bases between. Here the CDR3 reads CAWSGRGNYTF. Here the CDR3 DNA reads TGTGCCTGGAGTGGGAGGGGTAATTACACCTTC. Supplemented by reference TRBV30 and TRBJ1-2, the full variable domain reads SQTIHQWPATLVQPVGSPLSLECTVEGTSNPNLYWYRQAAGRGLQLLFYSVGIGQISSEVPQNLSASRPQDRQFILSSKKLLLSDSGFYLCAWSGRGNYTFGSGTRLTVV.

This clone turned up a few times. V gene TRBV25-1 combines with J gene TRBJ1-5, with D tentatively TRBD1 (6 bases). Germline loops: CDR1 MGHDK, CDR2 SYGVNS. V lost 2 bases and J lost 2, with 16 bases in between. The CDR3 is 17 amino acids. Here the CDR3 reads CASSESVMGAGNQPQHF. CDR3 DNA: TGTGCCAGCAGTGAAAGTGTTATGGGGGCAGGCAATCAGCCCCAGCATTTT.

The rearrangement uses TRBV20-1 and TRBJ1-1; the D gene is possibly TRBD1 (6 bases). The CDR3 totals 16 residues. Germline CDR1 is DFQATT and CDR2 is SNEGSKA (reference sequence). Trimming pared 3 bases from V and 8 bases from J, leaving 25 bases between. This chain's CDR3 is CSASRNSQGLRGEAFF. CDR3 DNA sequence: TGCAGTGCTAGTCGAAATTCACAGGGCCTCCGGGGAGAAGCTTTCTTT.

The V gene is TRBV12-5, the J gene TRBJ1-2; D may be TRBD1 (5 bases). Germline CDR1 is LGHNT and CDR2 is FRNRAP. Trimming shortened V by 6 bases and J by 6 bases, and 20 bases separated the two germline ends. The CDR3 length is 15 residues. CDR3 DNA sequence: TGTGCTAGTGGAACCCCGGGGGTAAGGGTGGATGGCTACACCTTC. Translating gives CASGTPGVRVDGYTF.